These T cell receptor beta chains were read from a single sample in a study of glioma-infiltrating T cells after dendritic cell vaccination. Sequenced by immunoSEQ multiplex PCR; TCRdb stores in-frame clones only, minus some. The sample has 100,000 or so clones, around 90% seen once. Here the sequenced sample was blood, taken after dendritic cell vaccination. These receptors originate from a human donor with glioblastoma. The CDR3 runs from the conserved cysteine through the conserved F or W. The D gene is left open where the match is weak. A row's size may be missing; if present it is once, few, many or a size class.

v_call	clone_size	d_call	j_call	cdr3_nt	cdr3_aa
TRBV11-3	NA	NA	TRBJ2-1	TGTGCCAGCAGCTTAGCCGTGCGGAGTGTCATCAATGAGCAGTTCTTC	CASSLAVRSVINEQFF
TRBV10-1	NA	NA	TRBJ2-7	TGCGCCAGCAGTGAAGGAGAGGCACATCGCTACGAGCAGTACTTC	CASSEGEAHRYEQYF
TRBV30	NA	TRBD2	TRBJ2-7	TGTGCCGCCCAACGGACTAGCGGCTCCTACGAGCAGTACTTC	CAAQRTSGSYEQYF
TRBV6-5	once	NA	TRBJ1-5	TGTGCCAGCAGTGTGCGGGACGGACGCAATCAGCCCCAGCATTTT	CASSVRDGRNQPQHF
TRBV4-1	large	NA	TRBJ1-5	TGCGCCAGCAGCCAAGACAGGGATAGCAATCAGCCCCAGCATTTT	CASSQDRDSNQPQHF
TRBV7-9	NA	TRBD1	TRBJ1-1	TGTGCCAGCAGCGTACAGGGGGTGAACACTGAAGCTTTCTTT	CASSVQGVNTEAFF
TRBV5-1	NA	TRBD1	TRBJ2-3	TGCGCCAGCAGCAACGGACAGGGGGCAGATACGCAGTATTTT	CASSNGQGADTQYF
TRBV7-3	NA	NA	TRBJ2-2	TGTGCCAGCAGCTTATGGCTCGCCCCCGGGGAGCTGTTTTTT	CASSLWLAPGELFF
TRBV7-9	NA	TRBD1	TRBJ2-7	TGTGCCAGCAGCTCGGGACAGGGGTATTCCTACGAGCAGTACTTC	CASSSGQGYSYEQYF
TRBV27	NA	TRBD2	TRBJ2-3	TGTGCCAGCAGCATTATTAGCGGGGGGATTGATACGCAGTATTTT	CASSIISGGIDTQYF
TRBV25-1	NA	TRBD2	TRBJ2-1	TGTGCCAGCAGTGATAGCGGGAGGGAACCGGAGCAGTTCTTC	CASSDSGREPEQFF
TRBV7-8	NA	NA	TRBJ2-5	TGTGCCAGCAGCTCGGGGGAGACCCAGTACTTC	CASSSGETQYF
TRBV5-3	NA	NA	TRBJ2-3	TGTGCCAGAAGCTTAGGGAAGGACAGCCTAATGAGCACAGATACGCAGTATTTT	CARSLGKDSLMSTDTQYF
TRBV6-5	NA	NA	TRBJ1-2	TGTGCCAGCAGGGACTTTCGAAGGAACTATGGCTACACCTTC	CASRDFRRNYGYTF
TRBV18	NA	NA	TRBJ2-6	TGTGCCAGCTCACCCCAGACAGGTGCTGGGGCCAACGTCCTGACTTTC	CASSPQTGAGANVLTF
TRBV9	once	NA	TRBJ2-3	TGTGCCAGCAGCGTTAGCACTCGAGGGGGATTCACAGATACGCAGTATTTT	CASSVSTRGGFTDTQYF
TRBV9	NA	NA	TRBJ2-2	TGTGCCAGCAGCGTATCGCCCGCGGACACCGGGGAGCTGTTTTTT	CASSVSPADTGELFF
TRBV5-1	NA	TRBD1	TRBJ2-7	TGCGCCAGCAGCTGGGACAGGGGAGGGTGGGGCGAGCAGTACTTC	CASSWDRGGWGEQYF
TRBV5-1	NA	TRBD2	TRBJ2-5	TGCGCCAGCAGCTTGCAGGGAGGGCCTGCGGAGACCCAGTACTTC	CASSLQGGPAETQYF
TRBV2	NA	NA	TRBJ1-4	TGTGCCAGCAAAGCCAGGGGCTTAACTAATGAAAAACTGTTTTTT	CASKARGLTNEKLFF
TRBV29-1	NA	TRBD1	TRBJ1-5	TGCAGCGTTGAACGCAACGGGACAGGGGTTAATCAGCCCCAGCATTTT	CSVERNGTGVNQPQHF
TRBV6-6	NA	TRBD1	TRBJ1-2	TGTGCCAGCACCAAGGACAGGGGGGCTTATGGCTACACCTTC	CASTKDRGAYGYTF
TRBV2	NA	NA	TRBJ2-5	TGTGCCAGCAGGATAGACGGAGCCGGAACCCAGTACTTC	CASRIDGAGTQYF
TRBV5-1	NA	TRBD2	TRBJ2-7	TGCGCCAGCAGCATAGCTAGCGGGTCCCCCTACGAGCAGTACTTC	CASSIASGSPYEQYF